This T cell receptor (beta chain) came from a study of spatial heterogeneity in lung cancer. Individually, TCR cDNA molecules were each labelled with a unique molecular identifier. TCRdb ran MiXCR on the 5' RACE reads and lists one entry per CDR3 protein. This sample has more than 30,000 distinct CDR3 sequences, with around 5% found just once. Documented time point: sample taken at primary tumor resection. Sequencing was performed on whole RNA extracted from tumor and nontumor lung tissue, or from frozen PBMC, and the material was left unsorted. This clonotype was detected a few times. The specimen was PBMCs, collected at surgery. The receptor was isolated from a female donor with early-stage non-small cell lung cancer.

This CDR3 is CASSLRSGEQYF. The CDR3 nucleotides read TGTGCCAGCAGCTTGAGATCGGGGGAGCAGTACTTC. The genes are TRBV5-4 and TRBJ2-7, with TRBD2 as a possible D gene (5 bases). The V end lost 1 base, the J end lost 7 bases, and 9 bases lay between the germline ends. CDR1 and CDR2 from the germline V gene are SGHNT and YYREEE (reference sequence). This CDR3 comprises 12 residues.